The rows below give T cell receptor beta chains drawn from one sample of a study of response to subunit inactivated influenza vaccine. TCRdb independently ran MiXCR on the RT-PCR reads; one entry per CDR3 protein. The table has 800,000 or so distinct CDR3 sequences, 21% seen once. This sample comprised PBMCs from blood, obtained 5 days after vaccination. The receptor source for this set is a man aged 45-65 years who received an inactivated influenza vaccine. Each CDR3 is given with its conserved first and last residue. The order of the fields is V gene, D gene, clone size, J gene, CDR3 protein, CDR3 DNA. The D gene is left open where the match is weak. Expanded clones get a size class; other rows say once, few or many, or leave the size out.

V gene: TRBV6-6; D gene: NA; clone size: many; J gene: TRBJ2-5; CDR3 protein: CASSGAGETQYF; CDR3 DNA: TGTGCCAGTTCGGGGGCTGGTGAGACCCAGTACTTC
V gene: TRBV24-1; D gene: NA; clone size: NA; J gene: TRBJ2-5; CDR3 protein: CATSDTGGLIETQYF; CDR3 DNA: TGTGCCACCAGTGATACTGGGGGGCTGATTGAGACCCAGTACTTC
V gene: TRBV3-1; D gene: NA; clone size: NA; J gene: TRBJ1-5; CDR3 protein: CASGPGRSNQPQHF; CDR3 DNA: TGTGCCAGCGGCCCCGGACGAAGCAATCAGCCCCAGCATTTT
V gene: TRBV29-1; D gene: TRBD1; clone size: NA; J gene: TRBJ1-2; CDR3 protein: CSVEPQGTSYGYTF; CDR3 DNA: TGCAGCGTTGAACCACAGGGGACTTCCTATGGCTACACCTTC
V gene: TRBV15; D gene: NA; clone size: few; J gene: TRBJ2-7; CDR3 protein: CATSRDVGGEQYF; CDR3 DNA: TGTGCCACCAGCAGAGATGTGGGGGGCGAGCAGTACTTC
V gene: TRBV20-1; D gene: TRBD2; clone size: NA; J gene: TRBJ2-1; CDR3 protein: CSASGLAGGNEQFF; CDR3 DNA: TGCAGTGCGTCGGGACTAGCGGGAGGGAATGAGCAGTTCTTC
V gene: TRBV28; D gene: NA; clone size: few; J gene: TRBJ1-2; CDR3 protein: CASSLRQLYGYTF; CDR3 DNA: TGTGCCAGCAGTTTACGTCAGCTCTATGGCTACACCTTC
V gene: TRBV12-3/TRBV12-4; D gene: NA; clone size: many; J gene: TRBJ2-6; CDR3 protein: CASSLGRRSGANVLTF; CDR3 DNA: TGTGCCAGCAGTTTGGGGCGGCGATCTGGGGCCAACGTCCTGACTTTC
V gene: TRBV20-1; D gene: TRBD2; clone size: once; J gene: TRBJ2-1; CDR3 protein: CSARDLRGTRARDEQFF; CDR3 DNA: TGCAGTGCTAGAGACTTGCGGGGGACTAGAGCAAGGGATGAGCAGTTCTTC
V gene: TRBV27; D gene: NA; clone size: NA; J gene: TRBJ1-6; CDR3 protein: CASTKSTGKYSPLHF; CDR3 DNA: TGTGCCAGCACTAAGTCGACAGGAAAGTACTCACCCCTCCACTTT
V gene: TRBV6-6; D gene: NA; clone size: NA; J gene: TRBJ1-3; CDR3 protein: CASSRQAGNTIYF; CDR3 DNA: TGTGCCAGCAGTCGCCAAGCCGGAAACACCATATATTTT
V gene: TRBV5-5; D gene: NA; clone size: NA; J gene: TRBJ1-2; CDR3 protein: CASSLAREVFGYTF; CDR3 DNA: TGTGCCAGCAGCTTGGCCAGGGAGGTCTTCGGCTACACCTTC
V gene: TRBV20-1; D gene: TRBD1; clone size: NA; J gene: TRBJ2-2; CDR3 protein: CSANRDRGGTGELFF; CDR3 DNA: TGCAGTGCTAACCGGGACAGGGGTGGAACCGGGGAGCTGTTTTTT
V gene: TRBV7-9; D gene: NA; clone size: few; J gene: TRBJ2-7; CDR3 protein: CASSFSNTYEQYF; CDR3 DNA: TGTGCCAGCAGCTTTAGTAACACCTACGAGCAGTACTTC
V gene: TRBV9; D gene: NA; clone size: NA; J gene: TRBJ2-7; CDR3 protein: CASSGPPDGSYEQYF; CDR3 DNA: TGTGCCAGCAGCGGACCCCCGGACGGCTCCTACGAGCAGTACTTC
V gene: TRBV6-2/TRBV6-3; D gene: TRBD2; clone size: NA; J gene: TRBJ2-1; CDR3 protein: CASSYLGGSSYNEQFF; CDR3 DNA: TGTGCCAGCAGTTACTTAGGCGGGAGCTCCTACAATGAGCAGTTCTTC
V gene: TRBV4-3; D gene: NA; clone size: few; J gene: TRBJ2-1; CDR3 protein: CASSQAGVSYNEQFF; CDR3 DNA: TGCGCCAGCAGCCAAGCAGGGGTCTCCTACAATGAGCAGTTCTTC
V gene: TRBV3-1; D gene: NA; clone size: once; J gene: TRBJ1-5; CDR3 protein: CASSQVPNQPQHF; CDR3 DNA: TGTGCCAGCAGCCAAGTACCGAATCAGCCCCAGCATTTT
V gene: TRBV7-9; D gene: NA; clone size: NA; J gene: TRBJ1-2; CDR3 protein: CASSLPLGGYTF; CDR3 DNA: TGTGCCAGCAGCTTACCACTGGGTGGCTACACCTTC
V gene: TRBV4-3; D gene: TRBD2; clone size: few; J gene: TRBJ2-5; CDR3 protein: CASSQDWVAGVVSETQYF; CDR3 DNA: TGCGCCAGCAGCCAAGATTGGGTAGCGGGAGTAGTATCCGAGACCCAGTACTTC
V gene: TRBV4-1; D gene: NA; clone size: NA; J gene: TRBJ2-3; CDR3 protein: CASSQGGLPTPTDTQYF; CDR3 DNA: TGCGCCAGCAGCCAAGGGGGCCTACCGACTCCCACAGATACGCAGTATTTT
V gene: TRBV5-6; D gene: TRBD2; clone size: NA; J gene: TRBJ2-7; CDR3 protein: CASSFLAGTYEQYF; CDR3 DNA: TGTGCCAGCAGCTTTTTAGCGGGGACCTACGAGCAGTACTTC
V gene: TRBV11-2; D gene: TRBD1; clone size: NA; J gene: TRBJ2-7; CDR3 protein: CASSLVLGQAFYEQYF; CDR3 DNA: TGTGCCAGCAGCTTAGTGTTAGGACAGGCGTTCTACGAGCAGTACTTC
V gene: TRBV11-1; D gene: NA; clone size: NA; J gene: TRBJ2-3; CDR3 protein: CASSLGGGEKSSSTDTQYF; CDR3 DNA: TGTGCCAGCAGCTTAGGGGGAGGCGAGAAATCTTCTAGCACAGATACGCAGTATTTT
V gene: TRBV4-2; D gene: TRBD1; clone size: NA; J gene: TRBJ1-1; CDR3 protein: CASSQETQGAHYTEAFF; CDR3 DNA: TGTGCCAGCAGCCAAGAGACTCAGGGGGCGCATTATACTGAAGCTTTCTTT
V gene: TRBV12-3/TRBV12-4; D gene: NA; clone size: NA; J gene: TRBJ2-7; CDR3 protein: CASSLGDTAYEQYF; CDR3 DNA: TGTGCCAGCAGTTTGGGGGACACCGCCTACGAGCAGTACTTC
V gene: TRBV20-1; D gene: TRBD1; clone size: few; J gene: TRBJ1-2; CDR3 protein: CSASLRDRNYGYTF; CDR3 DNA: TGCAGTGCTAGTCTTAGGGACAGAAACTATGGCTACACCTTC
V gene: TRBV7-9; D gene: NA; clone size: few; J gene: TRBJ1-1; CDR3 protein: CASSAPTVMNTEAFF; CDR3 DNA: TGTGCCAGCAGCGCCCCGACAGTTATGAACACTGAAGCTTTCTTT
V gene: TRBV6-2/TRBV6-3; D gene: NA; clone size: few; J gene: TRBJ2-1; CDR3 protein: CASSIRFRSSYNEQFF; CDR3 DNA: TGTGCCAGCAGCATAAGGTTTAGGAGCTCCTACAATGAGCAGTTCTTC
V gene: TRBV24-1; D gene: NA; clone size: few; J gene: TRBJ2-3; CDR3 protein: CATSAAGTDTQYF; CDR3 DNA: TGTGCCACCAGTGCAGCGGGCACAGATACGCAGTATTTT
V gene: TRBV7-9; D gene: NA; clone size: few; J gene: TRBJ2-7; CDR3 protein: CASSRPGRGDDEQYF; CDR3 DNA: TGTGCCAGCAGTCGTCCGGGACGAGGGGACGACGAGCAGTACTTC
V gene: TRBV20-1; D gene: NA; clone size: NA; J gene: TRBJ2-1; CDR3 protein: CSARDRRGALNEQFF; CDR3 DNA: TGCAGTGCTAGAGATCGGAGGGGGGCCCTCAATGAGCAGTTCTTC
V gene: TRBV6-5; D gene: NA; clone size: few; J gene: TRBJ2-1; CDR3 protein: CASSYGRGYNEQFF; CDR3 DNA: TGTGCCAGCAGTTACGGGCGGGGATACAATGAGCAGTTCTTC
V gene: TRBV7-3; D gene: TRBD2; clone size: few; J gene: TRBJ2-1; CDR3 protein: CASSFSGPANEQFF; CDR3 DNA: TGTGCCAGCAGCTTTAGCGGGCCTGCGAATGAGCAGTTCTTC
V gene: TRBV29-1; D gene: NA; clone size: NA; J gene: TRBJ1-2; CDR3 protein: CSVEGSNYGYTF; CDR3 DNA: TGCAGCGTTGAAGGAAGTAACTATGGCTACACCTTC
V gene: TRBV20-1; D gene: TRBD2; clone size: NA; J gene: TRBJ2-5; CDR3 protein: CSARGPLAGTQYF; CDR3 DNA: TGCAGTGCTAGAGGTCCACTAGCGGGGACCCAGTACTTC
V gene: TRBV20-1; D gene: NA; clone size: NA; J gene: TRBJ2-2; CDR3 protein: CSARGESTGELFF; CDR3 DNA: TGCAGTGCTAGAGGGGAAAGCACCGGGGAGCTGTTTTTT
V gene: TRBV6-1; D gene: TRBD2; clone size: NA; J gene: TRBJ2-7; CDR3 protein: CASSPRLAQLYEQYF; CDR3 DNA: TGTGCCAGCAGTCCCCGACTAGCGCAACTTTACGAGCAGTACTTC
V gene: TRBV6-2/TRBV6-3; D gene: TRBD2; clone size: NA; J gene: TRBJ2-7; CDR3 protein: CASRTRTSGGARYEQYF; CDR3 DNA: TGTGCCAGCAGAACCCGGACTAGCGGGGGGGCGAGATACGAGCAGTACTTC
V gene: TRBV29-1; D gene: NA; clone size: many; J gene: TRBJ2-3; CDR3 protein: CSVDIGPKTDTQYF; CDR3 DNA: TGCAGCGTTGACATCGGGCCAAAGACAGATACGCAGTATTTT
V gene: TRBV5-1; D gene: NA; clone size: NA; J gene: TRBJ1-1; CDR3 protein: CASSLEYGDGNTEAFF; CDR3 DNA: TGCGCCAGCAGCTTGGAATACGGGGACGGGAACACTGAAGCTTTCTTT
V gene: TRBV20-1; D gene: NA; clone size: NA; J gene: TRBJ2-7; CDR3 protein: CRAVNSYEQYF; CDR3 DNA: TGCAGAGCGGTAAACTCCTACGAGCAGTACTTC
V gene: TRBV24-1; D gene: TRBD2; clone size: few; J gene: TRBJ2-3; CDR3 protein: CATSDPGSGVADTQYF; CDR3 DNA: TGTGCCACCAGTGACCCCGGGAGCGGGGTAGCAGATACGCAGTATTTT
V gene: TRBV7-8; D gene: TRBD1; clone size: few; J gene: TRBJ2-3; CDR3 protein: CASSRFRDRGSTDTQYF; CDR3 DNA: TGTGCCAGCAGCCGATTCCGGGACAGGGGTTCCACAGATACGCAGTATTTT
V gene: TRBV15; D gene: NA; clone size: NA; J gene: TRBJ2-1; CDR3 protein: CATSRVPGVDNEQFF; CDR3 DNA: TGTGCCACCAGCAGAGTGCCGGGAGTAGACAATGAGCAGTTCTTC
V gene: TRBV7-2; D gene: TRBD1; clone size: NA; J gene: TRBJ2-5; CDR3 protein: CASSLVTGPQETQYF; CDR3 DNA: TGTGCCAGCAGCTTAGTGACAGGGCCCCAAGAGACCCAGTACTTC
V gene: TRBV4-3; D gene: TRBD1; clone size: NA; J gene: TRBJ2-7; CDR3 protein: CASSQELTGLSSYEQYF; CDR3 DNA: TGCGCCAGCAGCCAAGAGCTGACAGGGCTTAGCTCCTACGAGCAGTACTTC
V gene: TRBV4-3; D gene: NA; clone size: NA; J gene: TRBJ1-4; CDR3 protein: CASSPQGTNEKLFF; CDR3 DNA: TGCGCCAGCAGCCCACAGGGTACTAATGAAAAACTGTTTTTT
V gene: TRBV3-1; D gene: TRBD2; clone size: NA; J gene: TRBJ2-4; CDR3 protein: CASSLTSGGVNIQYF; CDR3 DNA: TGTGCCAGCAGCTTAACTAGCGGGGGGGTGAACATTCAGTACTTC
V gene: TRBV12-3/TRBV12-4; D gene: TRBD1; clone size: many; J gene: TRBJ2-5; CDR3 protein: CASSRPTGTGAGTQYF; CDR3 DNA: TGTGCCAGCAGTCGACCCACCGGGACAGGGGCAGGGACCCAGTACTTC
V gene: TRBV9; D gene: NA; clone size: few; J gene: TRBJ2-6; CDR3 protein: CASSVGESGANVLTF; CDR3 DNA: TGTGCCAGCAGCGTTGGGGAATCTGGGGCCAACGTCCTGACTTTC
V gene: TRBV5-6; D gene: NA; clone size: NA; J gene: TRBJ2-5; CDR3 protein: CASSKDTETQYF; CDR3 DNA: TGTGCCAGCAGCAAGGACACTGAGACCCAGTACTTC
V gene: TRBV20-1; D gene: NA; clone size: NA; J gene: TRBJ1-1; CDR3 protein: CSAPRGNTEAFF; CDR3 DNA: TGCAGTGCTCCCAGAGGGAACACTGAAGCTTTCTTT
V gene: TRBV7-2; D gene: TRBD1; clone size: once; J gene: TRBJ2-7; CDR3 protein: CASSPAARGNYEQYF; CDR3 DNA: TGTGCCAGCAGCCCAGCCGCCAGGGGGAACTACGAGCAGTACTTC